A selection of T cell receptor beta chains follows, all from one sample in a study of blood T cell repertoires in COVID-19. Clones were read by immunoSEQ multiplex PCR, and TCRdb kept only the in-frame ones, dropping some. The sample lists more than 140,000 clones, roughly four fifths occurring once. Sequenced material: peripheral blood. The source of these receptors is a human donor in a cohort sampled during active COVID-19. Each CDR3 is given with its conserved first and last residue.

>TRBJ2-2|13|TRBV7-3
CASSLPNTGELFF
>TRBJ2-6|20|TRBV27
CASSLGGMLGQGFGANVLTF
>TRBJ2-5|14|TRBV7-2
CASSLGERGGTQYF
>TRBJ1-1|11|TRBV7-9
CASSLSLEAFF
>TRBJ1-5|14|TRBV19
CASSVGHSNQPQHF
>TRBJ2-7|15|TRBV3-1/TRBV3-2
CASSLTAGNTYEQYF
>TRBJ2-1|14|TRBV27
CASSLELAGVEQFF
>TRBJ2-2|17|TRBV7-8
CASSFRSYGRAIGELFF
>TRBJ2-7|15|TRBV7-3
CASSLGGGGAYEQYF
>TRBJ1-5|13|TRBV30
CAWSDRRMVSQHF
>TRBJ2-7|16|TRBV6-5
CASSSPGTSGSYEQYF
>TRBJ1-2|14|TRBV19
CASREKGQLYGYTF
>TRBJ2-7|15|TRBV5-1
CASTLGLAAPWEQYF
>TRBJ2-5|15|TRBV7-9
CASSLDLRGQETQYF
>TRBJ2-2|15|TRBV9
CASSPTGQQSRELFF
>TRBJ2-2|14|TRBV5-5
CASSPSGGARELFF
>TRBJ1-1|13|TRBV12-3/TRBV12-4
CASSFRPGHEAFF
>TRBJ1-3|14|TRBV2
CASSDTRSGNTIYF
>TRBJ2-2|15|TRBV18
CASSPRAGETGELFF
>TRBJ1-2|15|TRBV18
CASSPDRDLGYGYTF
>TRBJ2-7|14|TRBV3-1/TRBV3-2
CASSHSGLLDEQYF
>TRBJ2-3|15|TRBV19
CASSMRTSDTDTQYF
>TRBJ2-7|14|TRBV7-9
CASSLAGDGYEQYF
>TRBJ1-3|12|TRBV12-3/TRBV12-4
CASSRQGDTIYF
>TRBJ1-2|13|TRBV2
CASRERDWYGYTF
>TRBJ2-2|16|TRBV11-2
CASSFGLAISSGELFF
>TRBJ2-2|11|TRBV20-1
CSASGGGELFF
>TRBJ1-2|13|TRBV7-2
CASSQVTANGYTF
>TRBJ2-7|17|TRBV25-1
CASSDPPRGLANPEQYF
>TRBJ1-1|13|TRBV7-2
CASSGQAQFEAFF
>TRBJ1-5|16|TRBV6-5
CASRYPTGTSNQPQHF
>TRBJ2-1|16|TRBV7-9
CASSLMREVFYNEQFF
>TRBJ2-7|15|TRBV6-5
CASRNRLALTTEQYF
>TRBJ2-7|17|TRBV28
CASKGVGGLAFTYEQYF
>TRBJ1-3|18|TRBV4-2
CASSQDLGQGSSGNTIYF
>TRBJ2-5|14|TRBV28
CASSLGTPQETQYF
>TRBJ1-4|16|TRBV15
CATSRDWDRGDEKLFF
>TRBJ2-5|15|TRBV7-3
CASSPLGGDQETQYF
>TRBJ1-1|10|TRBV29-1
CSVTGTKAFF
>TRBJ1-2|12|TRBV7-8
CASTDRPYGYTF